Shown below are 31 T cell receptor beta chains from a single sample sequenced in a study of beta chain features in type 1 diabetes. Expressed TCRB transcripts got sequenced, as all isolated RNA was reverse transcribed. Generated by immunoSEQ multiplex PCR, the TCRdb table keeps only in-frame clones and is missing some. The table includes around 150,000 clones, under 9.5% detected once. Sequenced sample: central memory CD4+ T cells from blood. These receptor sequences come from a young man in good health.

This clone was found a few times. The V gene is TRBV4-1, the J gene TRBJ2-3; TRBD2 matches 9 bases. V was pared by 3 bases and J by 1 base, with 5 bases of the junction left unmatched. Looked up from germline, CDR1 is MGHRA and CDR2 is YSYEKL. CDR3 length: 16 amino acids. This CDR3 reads CASSHIRLAGTDTQYF. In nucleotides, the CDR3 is TGCGCCAGCAGCCACATAAGACTAGCGGGCACAGATACGCAGTATTTT.

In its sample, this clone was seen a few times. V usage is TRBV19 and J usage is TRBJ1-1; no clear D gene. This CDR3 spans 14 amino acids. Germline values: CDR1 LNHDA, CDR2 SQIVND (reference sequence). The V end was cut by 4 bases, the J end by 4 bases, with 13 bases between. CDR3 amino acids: CASSTWGVATEAFF. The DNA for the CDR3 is TGTGCCAGTAGTACTTGGGGAGTTGCCACTGAAGCTTTCTTT.

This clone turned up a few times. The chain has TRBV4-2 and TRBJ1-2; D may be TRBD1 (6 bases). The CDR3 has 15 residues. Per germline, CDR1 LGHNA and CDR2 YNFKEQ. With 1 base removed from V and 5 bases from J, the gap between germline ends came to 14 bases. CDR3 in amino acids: CASSQVRGSEYGYTF. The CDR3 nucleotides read TGTGCCAGCAGCCAAGTGAGGGGGAGTGAGTATGGCTACACCTTC.

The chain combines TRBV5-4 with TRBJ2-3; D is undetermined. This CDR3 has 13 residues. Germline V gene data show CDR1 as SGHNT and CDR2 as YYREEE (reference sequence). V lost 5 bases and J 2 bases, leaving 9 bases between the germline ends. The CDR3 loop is CASRRDTTDTQYF. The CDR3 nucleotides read TGTGCCAGCAGACGCGACACCACAGATACGCAGTATTTT.

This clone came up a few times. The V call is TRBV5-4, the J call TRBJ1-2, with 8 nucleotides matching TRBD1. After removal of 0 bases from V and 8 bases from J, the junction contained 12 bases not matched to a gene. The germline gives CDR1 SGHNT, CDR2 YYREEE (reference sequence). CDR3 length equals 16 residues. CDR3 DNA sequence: TGTGCCAGCAGCTTGGCGGCACAGGGGGAATGGGGAGGCTACACCTTC. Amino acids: CASSLAAQGEWGGYTF.

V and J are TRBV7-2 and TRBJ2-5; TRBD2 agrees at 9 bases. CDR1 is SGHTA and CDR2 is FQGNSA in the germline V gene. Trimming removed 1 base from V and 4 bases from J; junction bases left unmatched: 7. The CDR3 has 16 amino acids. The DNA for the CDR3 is TGTGCCAGCAGCTTAGACCGCGGGGGGGCCGGAGAGACCCAGTACTTC. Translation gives CASSLDRGGAGETQYF.

CDR3 DNA sequence: TGTGCCAGCAGCTACGTCAGGGGGCCTAGCTCTGGAAACACCATATATTTT. Its translation: CASSYVRGPSSGNTIYF. The chain joins TRBV11-2 to TRBJ1-3; 8 bases are shared with TRBD1. After removal of 4 bases from V and 0 bases from J, the junction contained 8 bases not matched to a gene. The germline V gene encodes CDR1 SGHAT and CDR2 FQNNGV. The CDR3 contains 17 residues.

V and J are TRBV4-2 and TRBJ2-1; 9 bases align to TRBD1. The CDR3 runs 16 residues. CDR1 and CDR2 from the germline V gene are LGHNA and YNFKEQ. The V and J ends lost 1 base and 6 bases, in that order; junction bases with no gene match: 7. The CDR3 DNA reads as TGTGCCAGCAGCCAAGGCCGGGGGACAGGGACCAATGAGCAGTTCTTC. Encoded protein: CASSQGRGTGTNEQFF.

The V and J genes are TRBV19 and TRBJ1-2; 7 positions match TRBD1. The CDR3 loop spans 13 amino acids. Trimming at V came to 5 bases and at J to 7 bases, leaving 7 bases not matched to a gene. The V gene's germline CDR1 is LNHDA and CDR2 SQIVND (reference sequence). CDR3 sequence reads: CASSVQGLGGYTF. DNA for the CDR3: TGTGCCAGTAGTGTACAGGGGTTAGGTGGCTACACCTTC.

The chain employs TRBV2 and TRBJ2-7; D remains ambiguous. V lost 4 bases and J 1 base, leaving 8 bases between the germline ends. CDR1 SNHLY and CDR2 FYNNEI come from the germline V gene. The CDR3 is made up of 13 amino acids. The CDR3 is CASSAVASYEQYF. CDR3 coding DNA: TGTGCCAGCAGTGCCGTGGCTTCCTACGAGCAGTACTTC.

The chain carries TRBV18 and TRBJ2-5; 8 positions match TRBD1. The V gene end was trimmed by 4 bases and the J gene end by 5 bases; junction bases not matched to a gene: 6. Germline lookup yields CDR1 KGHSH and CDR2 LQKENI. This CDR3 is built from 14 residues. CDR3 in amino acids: CASSLDRGSETQYF. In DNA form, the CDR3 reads TGTGCCAGCTCACTCGACAGGGGATCGGAGACCCAGTACTTC. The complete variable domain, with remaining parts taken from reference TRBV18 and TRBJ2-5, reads NAGVMQNPRHLVRRRGQEARLRCSPMKGHSHVYWYRQLPEEGLKFMVYLQKENIIDESGMPKERFSAEFPKEGPSILRIQQVVRGDSAAYFCASSLDRGSETQYFGPGTRLLVL.

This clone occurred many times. CDR3 sequence: CASSQVIGANSGVQYF. CDR3 nucleotide sequence: TGCGCCAGCAGCCAAGTAATAGGGGCTAATTCGGGGGTGCAGTATTTT. This chain uses TRBV4-1 with TRBJ2-3, with D possibly TRBD2 on 6 matching bases. The V end was cut by 1 base, the J end by 11 bases, with 22 bases between. The CDR3 spans 16 residues. CDR1 MGHRA and CDR2 YSYEKL come from the germline V gene.

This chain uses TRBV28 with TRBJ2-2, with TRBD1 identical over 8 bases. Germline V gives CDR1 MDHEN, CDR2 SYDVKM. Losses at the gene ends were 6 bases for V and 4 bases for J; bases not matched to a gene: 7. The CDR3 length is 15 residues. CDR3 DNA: TGTGCCAGCAGCCGGGGGCAGGGGGCCACCGGGGAGCTGTTTTTT. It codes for CASSRGQGATGELFF.

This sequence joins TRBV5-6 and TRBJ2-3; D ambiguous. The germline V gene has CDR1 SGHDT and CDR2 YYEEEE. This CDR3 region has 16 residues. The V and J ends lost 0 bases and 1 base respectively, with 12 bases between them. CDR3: CASSLGGRPRTDTQYF. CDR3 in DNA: TGTGCCAGCAGCTTGGGAGGTCGACCTCGCACAGATACGCAGTATTTT.

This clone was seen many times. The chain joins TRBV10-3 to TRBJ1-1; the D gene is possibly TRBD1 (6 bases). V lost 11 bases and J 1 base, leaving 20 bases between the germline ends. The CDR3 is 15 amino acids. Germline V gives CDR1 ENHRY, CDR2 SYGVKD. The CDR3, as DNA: TGTGCCGCCGCTGGGGATGGGGGCGCGAACACTGAAGCTTTCTTT. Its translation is CAAAGDGGANTEAFF.

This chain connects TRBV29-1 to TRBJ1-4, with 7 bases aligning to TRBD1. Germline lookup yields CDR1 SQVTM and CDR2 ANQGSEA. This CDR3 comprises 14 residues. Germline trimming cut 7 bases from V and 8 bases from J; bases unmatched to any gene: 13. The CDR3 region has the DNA TGCAGCGCCGTCCTGACAGGGTCGTACGAAAAACTGTTTTTT. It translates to CSAVLTGSYEKLFF.

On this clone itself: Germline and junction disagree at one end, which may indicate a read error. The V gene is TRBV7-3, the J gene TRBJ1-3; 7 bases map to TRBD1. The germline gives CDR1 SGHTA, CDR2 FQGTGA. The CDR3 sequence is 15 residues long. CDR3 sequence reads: CSSSRQGSGGNTIYF. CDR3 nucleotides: TGTTCCAGCAGCCGACAGGGCTCGGGTGGAAACACCATATATTTT. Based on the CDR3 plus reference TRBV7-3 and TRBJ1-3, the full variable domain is GAGVSQTPSNKVTEKGKYVELRCDPISGHTALYWYRQSLGQGPEFLIYFQGTGAADDSGLPNDRFFAVRPEGSVSTLKIQRTERGDSAVYLCSSSRQGSGGNTIYFGEGSWLTVV.

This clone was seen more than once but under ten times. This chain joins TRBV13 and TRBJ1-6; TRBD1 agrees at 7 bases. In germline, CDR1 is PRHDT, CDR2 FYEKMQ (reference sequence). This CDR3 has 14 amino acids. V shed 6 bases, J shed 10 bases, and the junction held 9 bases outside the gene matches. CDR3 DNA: TGTGCCAGCAGTGAGAGGACAGGCGTCTCACCCCTCCACTTT. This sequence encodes CASSERTGVSPLHF.

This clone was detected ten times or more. In DNA form, the CDR3 reads TGCGCCAGCAGCTTGGGACTCGGTGAAGGGCAGTACTTC. Translation: CASSLGLGEGQYF. The chain links TRBV5-1 to TRBJ2-7; D gene unclear. Trimming took off 0 bases at V and 9 bases at J, with 13 bases between the two ends. Per the germline V gene, CDR1 is SGHRS and CDR2 is YFSETQ. This CDR3 contains 13 residues.

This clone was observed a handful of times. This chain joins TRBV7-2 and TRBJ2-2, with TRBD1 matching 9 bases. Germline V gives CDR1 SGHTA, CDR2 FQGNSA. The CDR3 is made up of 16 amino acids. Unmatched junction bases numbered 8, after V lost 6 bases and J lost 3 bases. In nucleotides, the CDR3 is TGTGCCAGCAGTCTCCACAGGGGGCTCGACACCGGGGAGCTGTTTTTT. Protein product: CASSLHRGLDTGELFF.

CDR3 in amino acids: CASRERSGDGYTF. The CDR3 region has the DNA TGTGCCAGCAGGGAAAGATCAGGGGACGGCTACACCTTC. The chain employs TRBV6-5 and TRBJ1-2; maybe TRBD1 (6 bases). Germline V gene data show CDR1 as MNHEY and CDR2 as SVGAGI. Between the trimmed V and J ends, which lost 6 bases and 8 bases, there was a span of 16 bases. The CDR3 runs to 13 residues.

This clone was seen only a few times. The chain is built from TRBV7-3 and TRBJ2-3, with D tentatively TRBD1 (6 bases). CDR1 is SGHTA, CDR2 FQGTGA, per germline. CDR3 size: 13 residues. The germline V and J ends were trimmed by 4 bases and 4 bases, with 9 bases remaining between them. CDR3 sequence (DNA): TGTGCCAGCAGCTCTCCAGGGGCAGATACGCAGTATTTT. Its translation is CASSSPGADTQYF.

CDR3 coding DNA: TGTGCCAGCAGCTTAGCTGCAGGGGGAAGGACGAGAACTGAAGCTTTCTTT. As protein: CASSLAAGGRTRTEAFF. The chain employs TRBV7-2 and TRBJ1-1, with 7 bases matching TRBD1. This CDR3 is built from 17 residues. V lost 0 bases and J lost 5; bases outside the gene matches: 12. Germline lookup yields CDR1 SGHTA and CDR2 FQGNSA. Full variable domain (remainder filled in from reference TRBV7-2 and TRBJ1-1): GAGVSQSPSNKVTEKGKDVELRCDPISGHTALYWYRQSLGQGLEFLIYFQGNSAPDKSGLPSDRFSAERTGGSVSTLTIQRTQQEDSAVYLCASSLAAGGRTRTEAFFGQGTRLTVV.

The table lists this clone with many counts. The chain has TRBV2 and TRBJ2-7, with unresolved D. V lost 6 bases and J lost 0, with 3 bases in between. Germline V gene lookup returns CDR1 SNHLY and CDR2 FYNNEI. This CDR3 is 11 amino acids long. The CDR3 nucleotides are TGTGCCAGCAGCTACTCCTACGAGCAGTACTTC. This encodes CASSYSYEQYF.

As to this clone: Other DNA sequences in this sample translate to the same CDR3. CDR3 region: CASSSGQGTDTQYF. CDR3 sequence (DNA): TGTGCCAGCAGTTCAGGACAGGGCACAGATACGCAGTATTTT. J is TRBJ2-3 and V is TRBV28; 7 bases line up with TRBD1. CDR3 length: 14 amino acids. The junction had 2 bases not matched to a gene; V was cut back by 4 bases and J by 1 base. The germline V gene has CDR1 MDHEN and CDR2 SYDVKM.

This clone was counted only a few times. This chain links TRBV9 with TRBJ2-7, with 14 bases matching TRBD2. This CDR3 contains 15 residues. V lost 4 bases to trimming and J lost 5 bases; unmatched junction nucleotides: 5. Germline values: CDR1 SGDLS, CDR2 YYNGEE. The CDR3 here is CASSFGTSGSHEQYF. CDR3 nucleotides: TGTGCCAGCAGCTTCGGGACTAGCGGGAGCCACGAGCAGTACTTC.

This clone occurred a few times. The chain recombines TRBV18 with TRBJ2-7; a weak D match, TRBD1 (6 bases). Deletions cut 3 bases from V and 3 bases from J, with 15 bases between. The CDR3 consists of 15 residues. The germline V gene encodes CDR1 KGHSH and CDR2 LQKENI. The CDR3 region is CASSPSSGQIYEQYF. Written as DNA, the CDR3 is TGTGCCAGCTCACCTTCCTCGGGACAAATCTACGAGCAGTACTTC.

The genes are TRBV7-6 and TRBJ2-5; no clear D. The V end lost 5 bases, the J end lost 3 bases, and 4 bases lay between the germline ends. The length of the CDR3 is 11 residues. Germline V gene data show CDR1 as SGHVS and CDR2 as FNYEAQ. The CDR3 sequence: CASSVKETQYF. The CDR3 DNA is TGTGCCAGCAGCGTAAAAGAGACCCAGTACTTC. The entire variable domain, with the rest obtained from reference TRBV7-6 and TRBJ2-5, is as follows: GAGVSQSPRYKVTKRGQDVALRCDPISGHVSLYWYRQALGQGPEFLTYFNYEAQQDKSGLPNDRFSAERPEGSISTLTIQRTEQRDSAMYRCASSVKETQYFGPGTRLLVL.

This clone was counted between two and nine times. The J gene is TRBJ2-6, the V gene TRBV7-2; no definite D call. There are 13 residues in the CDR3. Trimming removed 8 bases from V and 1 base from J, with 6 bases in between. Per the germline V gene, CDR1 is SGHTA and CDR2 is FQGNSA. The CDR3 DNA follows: TGTGCCAGCGTTCCTTCTGGGGCCAACGTCCTGACTTTC. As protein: CASVPSGANVLTF.

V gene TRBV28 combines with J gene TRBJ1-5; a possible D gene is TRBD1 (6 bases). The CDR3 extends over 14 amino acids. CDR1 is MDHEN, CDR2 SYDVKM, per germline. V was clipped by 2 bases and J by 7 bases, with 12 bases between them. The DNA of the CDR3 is TGTGCCAGCAGTTTAGCGCAGGGGAGACAGCCCCAGCATTTT. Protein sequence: CASSLAQGRQPQHF.

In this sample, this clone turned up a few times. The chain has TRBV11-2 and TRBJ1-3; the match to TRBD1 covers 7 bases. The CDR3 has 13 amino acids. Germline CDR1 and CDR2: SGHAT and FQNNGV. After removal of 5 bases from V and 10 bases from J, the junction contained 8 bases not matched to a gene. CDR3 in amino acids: CASSPRQGGTIYF. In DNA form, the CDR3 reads TGTGCCAGCAGCCCGAGACAGGGTGGGACCATATATTTT. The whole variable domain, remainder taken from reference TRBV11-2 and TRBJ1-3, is EAGVAQSPRYKIIEKRQSVAFWCNPISGHATLYWYQQILGQGPKLLIQFQNNGVVDDSQLPKDRFSAERLKGVDSTLKIQPAKLEDSAVYLCASSPRQGGTIYFGEGSWLTVV.